This T cell receptor beta chain was sequenced during a study of cytomegalovirus exposure and HLA in healthy donors (dated by TCRdb to about 2017). In the study overall: An earlier analysis of approximately 640 of the donors reported approximately 300 Gb of sequence data and approximately 110 million unique TCR beta sequences from some 180 million T cells. An early release that covered roughly 600 HLA-typed donors contained approximately 300 gigabases of sequencing data and 75 million to 100 million unique TCR sequences. Of the 300 to 450 genotyped donors, over 80% were placed in the genetic ancestry cluster associated with self-reported Caucasian donors. The study was designed to test whether signatures of past pathogen exposure could be identified by cataloging public T cell receptors. The T cell repertoires of 666 subjects were profiled by immunosequencing and related to cytomegalovirus serostatus. Along with the approximately 700-subject first cohort, a separate validation cohort of over 90 different subjects was used. The study combined high-throughput TCR immunosequencing, statistical association of individual TCRs with disease status, and machine learning to predict cytomegalovirus infection status. A later analysis re-examined previously published TCR beta repertoires from just over 650 donors and added high-resolution HLA genotyping to investigate patterns of TCR occurrence. In the later analysis, no new phenotypic data were used to find candidate immune exposures; instead, reliance was placed on TCR beta sequences and their occurrence across donors. In an earlier analysis of roughly 580 of the donors, high-throughput TCR beta sequencing was used to judge whether each TCR beta V gene segment behaved as functional or pseudogenic. Alongside the repertoire data, information on donor age, sex, ethnicity and CMV serostatus was compiled. In a later genetic analysis, genome-wide SNP genotypes for about 65% of the 666 donors were used, and that subset was treated as a discovery cohort. Every discovery cohort repertoire had been produced on one sequencing platform. Class I and class II HLA loci were covered by the typing at four-digit resolution. The number of typed donors differed by locus: about 629-630 for A, B, C, DRB1 and DQB1; some 500 for DQA1; 606 for DPA1; and around 450 for DPB1. Roughly 5 DR-DQ haplotypes were treated as single units for association and clustering because of strong linkage in the cohort. Among about 400 genotyped donors of the cohort, an average of roughly 230,000 unique TCR beta nucleotide sequences was sequenced per donor, of which about 18% were non-productive.

The cohort consisted of some 730 healthy bone marrow donors. At the time of sampling, all cohort members were nominally healthy, though unrecorded immune exposures were likely present. The donor tested CMV seropositive, placing the donor among the 289 seropositive members of the cohort. Every donor gave a peripheral blood sample, and the peripheral blood mononuclear cells from that sample were used for TCR beta sequencing. Genomic DNA extraction from the blood cell samples was performed with the Qiagen DNeasy Blood Extraction Kit. The research as a whole found: In a later analysis, most CMV-associated TCR beta chains were found to appear HLA-restricted, with HLA associations seemingly driven largely by CMV exposure. In a later genetic analysis, fewer N-insertions in productive TCRs were reported among donors in an Asian-associated ancestry cluster than the approximately 710-donor mean. This cohort had only TCR beta chains sequenced, and the lack of alpha or paired-chain data limited which features could be detected. Because HLA typing was unavailable for some donors at each locus, only the typed subset was used in association tests. Correlated functional status among segregating V segments might reflect linkage disequilibrium, but an unknown experimental factor could not be ruled out. CMV serostatus was the only immune exposure information available for the cohort. A cluster of highly shared sequence variants was judged likely to represent a technical artifact of the sequencing pipeline. A later genetic analysis associated a missense DCLRE1C variant with V-gene and J-gene trimming of TCR beta chains, and an independent cohort replicated the association. In an earlier analysis of 450 to 750 of the donors, most TCR beta V segments appeared in productive rearrangements about 87% or about 30% of the time, broadly matching IMGT annotations. At a false discovery rate of 0.05, a later analysis linked around 15,000 TCR beta sequences to specific HLA alleles. In vitro tests confirmed that three of the cytomegalovirus-associated TCR beta chains recognize cytomegalovirus antigens. A further reported finding was that TCR beta sequences accurately predicted the HLA-A and HLA-B alleles for most subjects in the first cohort. Around 16 rarely observed V segments, including chromosome 9 orphons, were excluded from the earlier analysis of approximately 500 of the donors because counts were too low. The study gave a list of under 200 TCR beta chains associated with cytomegalovirus. Because the 87-base-pair reads could not distinguish some IMGT-functional V segments, including TRBV6-2 and TRBV6-3, those segments were excluded. The authors suggested that the approach could potentially be generalized to other disease states and immunological phenotypes. When HLA alleles, especially DR and DQ, strongly co-occurred, TCR associations were difficult to assign to individual alleles. The classifier was reported to diagnose cytomegalovirus status with high specificity and sensitivity in both the original cohort and the validation cohort. In a later analysis, several top co-occurrence clusters were reported to appear linked to parvovirus B19, influenza, CMV and Epstein-Barr virus. In a later analysis, HLA-associated TCR beta chains were found to be more clonally expanded and to have lower generation probabilities than equally common non-associated chains. Most TCR sequences were seen in very few donors, while some public TCRs were found in many individuals. In a later analysis, TCR association rates were found to vary across HLA loci, with the most associated TCRs seen for DRB1 alleles and the fewest for HLA-C alleles. The presence/absence analyses assumed that sequencing depth was roughly uniform across donors, and that assumption may not be true.

The CDR3 covers 16 residues, taking in both the cysteine and the phenylalanine. This entry keeps only the CDR3 DNA: 48 bases, framed from base 1. At the junction V is shortened by 5 bases and J by 5 bases; bases outside the gene matches: 14. The germline V gene sets CDR1 to SGHVS and CDR2 to FQNEAQ. Library preparation employed the immunoSEQ multiplex PCR assay. For the multiplex PCR, a mixture combining 60 forward primers for TCR Vbeta segments and 13 reverse primers for TCR Jbeta segments was used. Amplification of the CDR3 region of rearranged TCR beta genes was performed with a multiplex PCR assay on genomic DNA. The amplified TCR beta libraries were sequenced on the Illumina HiSeq System as 87-base-pair reads. In the authors' own workflow: In a later analysis, 70 million to 95 million unique TCR beta chains were counted across the approximately 670 repertoires, and roughly 11 million of these chains were shared by at least two donors. Raw reads were error-corrected and collapsed into unique sequences with a nearest-neighbor algorithm that merged closely related sequences to remove PCR and sequencing errors. CDR3 sequences were aligned to IMGT reference sequences to assign V, D and J gene segments. For a sequence to be retained, at least a six-nucleotide match to both a V gene segment and a J gene segment was required. A rearrangement counted as productive if the CDR3 had no stop codons and remained in frame with V and J, and every other rearrangement counted as non-productive. Following IMGT convention, CDR3 was defined as the stretch from the second conserved V-encoded cysteine up to the conserved J-encoded phenylalanine. The earlier analysis of about 620 of the donors excluded sequences that lacked an unambiguous match to a single V gene segment. An earlier analysis of approximately 590 of the donors called V segments functional above 56.7% productive rearrangements and segregating when the between-donor standard deviation exceeded 5%. A statistical classification framework was developed to diagnose cytomegalovirus status using the catalog of TCR beta chain sequences. V and J gene assignment, in a later analysis, came from comparing TCR nucleotide sequences with IMGT/GENE-DB human TR gene sequences. The TCRdist pipeline was used in a later analysis to assign CDR3 sequences and most-parsimonious VDJ recombination scenarios. In a later analysis, each TCR beta chain was defined by its CDR3 amino acid sequence together with its V-gene family, and reads lacking a unique V-gene family were excluded. As a way to deal with suspected cross-contamination and a sequencing artifact, a later analysis dropped 450 to 600 nucleotide sequences that were highly shared and had low generation probability. In a later analysis, a clonal expansion index was calculated for each public chain from normalized within-repertoire ranks of inferred template counts. In a later analysis, generation probabilities were computed with a VDJ recombination model fitted to out-of-frame rearrangements, and the resulting probabilities were checked against IGoR. In a later analysis, hypergeometric tests were used to score TCR-TCR, TCR-HLA and TCR-CMV co-occurrence, with a repertoire-size bias correction applied to TCR pairs. In a later analysis, false discovery rates were estimated by permuting HLA or CMV assignments 20 times. In a later analysis, co-occurring TCRs were grouped with DBSCAN, and TCRdist sequence similarity was added when clustering was performed within HLA-allele-positive subsets. For co-occurrence clustering, repertoires with fewer than 30,000 or more than 120,000 public chains were excluded, along with five or six repertoires with anomalous nucleotide sharing. The immuneACCESS repertoire file appears here via TCRdb, limited to in-frame rearrangements. These files lack a portion of the clones; in checked studies, under half of the deficit traces to unresolved V genes, and the cause of the others is not known. V and J calls and clone size come straight from that table; D and trimming were deduced from the DNA. For this sample there are around 40,000 clones; roughly 87% appear just once. The ten largest clones add up to around 8% of the sample.

This clone was counted once. It has no known antigen specificity. One base away there is no much larger clone; base qualities are not given. The sequencing input was PBMCs. This sequence uses TRBV7-8 and TRBJ1-1; 7 bases in the junction line up with TRBD1. The sequence derives from a woman aged 40 to 50 in good health and CMV-seropositive. The base sequence is TGTGCCAGCAGCCCCACCCATGCAGGGGGAGAGACTGAAGCTTTCTTT. Its translation is CASSPTHAGGETEAFF.